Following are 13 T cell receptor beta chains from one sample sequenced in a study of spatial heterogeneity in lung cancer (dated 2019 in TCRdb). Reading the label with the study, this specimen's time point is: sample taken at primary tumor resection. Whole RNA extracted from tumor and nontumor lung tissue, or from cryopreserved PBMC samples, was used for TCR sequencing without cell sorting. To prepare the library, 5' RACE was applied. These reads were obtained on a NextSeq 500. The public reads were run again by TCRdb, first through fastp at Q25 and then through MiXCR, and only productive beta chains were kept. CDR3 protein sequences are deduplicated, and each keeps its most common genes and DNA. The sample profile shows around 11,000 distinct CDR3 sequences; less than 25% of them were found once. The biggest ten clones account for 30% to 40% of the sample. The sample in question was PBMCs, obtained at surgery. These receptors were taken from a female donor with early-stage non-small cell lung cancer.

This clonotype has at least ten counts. The CDR3 spells CASSLGGAVNEQFF. The CDR3 DNA reads as TGTGCCAGCAGCTTAGGGGGGGCGGTCAATGAGCAGTTCTTC. V usage is TRBV7-9 and J usage is TRBJ2-1, with D possibly called TRBD1 or TRBD2 (6 bases each). This CDR3 is 14 amino acids long. V lost 1 base and J 6 bases, leaving 10 bases between the germline ends. Germline V lookup: CDR1 SEHNR, CDR2 FQNEAQ (reference sequence). Complete variable domain (other parts from reference TRBV7-9 and TRBJ2-1): DTGVSQNPRHKITKRGQNVTFRCDPISEHNRLYWYRQTLGQGPEFLTYFQNEAQLEKSRLLSDRFSAERPKGSFSTLEIQRTEQGDSAMYLCASSLGGAVNEQFFGPGTRLTVL.

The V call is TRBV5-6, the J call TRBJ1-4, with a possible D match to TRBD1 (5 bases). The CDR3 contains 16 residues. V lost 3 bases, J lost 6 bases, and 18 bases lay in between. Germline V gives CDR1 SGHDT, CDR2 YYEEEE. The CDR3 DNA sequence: TGTGCCAGCAGCTCTGCGACGGGTGGCAGGGATGAAAAACTGTTTTTT. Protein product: CASSSATGGRDEKLFF.

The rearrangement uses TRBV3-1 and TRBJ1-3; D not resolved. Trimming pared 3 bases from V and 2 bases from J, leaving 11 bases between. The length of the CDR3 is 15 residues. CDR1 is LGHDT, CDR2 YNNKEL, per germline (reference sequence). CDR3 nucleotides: TGTGCCAGCAGCCAGGTGATGGTTGCTGGAAACACCATATATTTT. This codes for CASSQVMVAGNTIYF.

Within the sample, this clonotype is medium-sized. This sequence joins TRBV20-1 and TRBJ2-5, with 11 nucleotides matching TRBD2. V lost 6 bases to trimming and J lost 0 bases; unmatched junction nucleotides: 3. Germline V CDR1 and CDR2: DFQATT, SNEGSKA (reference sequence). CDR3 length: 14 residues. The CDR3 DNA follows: TGCAGTGCCGGGACTAGCGGCTACCAAGAGACCCAGTACTTC. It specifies CSAGTSGYQETQYF.

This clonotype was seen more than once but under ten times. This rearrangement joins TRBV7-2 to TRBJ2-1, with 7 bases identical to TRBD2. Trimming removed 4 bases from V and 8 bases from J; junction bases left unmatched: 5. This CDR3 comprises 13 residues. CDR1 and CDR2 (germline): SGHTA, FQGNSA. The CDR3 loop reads CASSSTSPHEQFF. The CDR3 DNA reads TGTGCCAGCAGCTCGACTAGCCCCCATGAGCAGTTCTTC.

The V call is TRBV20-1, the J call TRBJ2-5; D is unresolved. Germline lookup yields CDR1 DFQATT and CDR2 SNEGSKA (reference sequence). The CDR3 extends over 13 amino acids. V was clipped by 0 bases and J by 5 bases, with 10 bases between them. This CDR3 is CSAREGSRETQYF. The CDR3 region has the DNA TGCAGTGCTAGAGAGGGTAGTCGGGAGACCCAGTACTTC.

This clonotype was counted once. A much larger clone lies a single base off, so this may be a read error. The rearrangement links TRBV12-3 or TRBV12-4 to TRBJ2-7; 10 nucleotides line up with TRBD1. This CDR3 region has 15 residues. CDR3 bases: TGTGCCAGCAGTGCCCGGGACAGGGGATCATACGACCAGTACTTC. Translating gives CASSARDRGSYDQYF.

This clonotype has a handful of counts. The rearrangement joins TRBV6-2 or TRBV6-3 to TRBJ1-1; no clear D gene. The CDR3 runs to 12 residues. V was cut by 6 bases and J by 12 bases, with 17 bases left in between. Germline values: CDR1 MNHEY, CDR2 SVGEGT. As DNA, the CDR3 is TGTGCCAGCAGCTCTTCCGGGGTTTTGACTTTCTTT. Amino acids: CASSSSGVLTFF.

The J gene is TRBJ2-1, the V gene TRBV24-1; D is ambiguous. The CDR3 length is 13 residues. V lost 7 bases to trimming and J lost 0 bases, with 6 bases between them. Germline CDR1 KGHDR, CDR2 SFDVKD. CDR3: CATSESSYNEQFF. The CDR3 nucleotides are TGTGCCACCAGCGAGAGCTCCTACAATGAGCAGTTCTTC.

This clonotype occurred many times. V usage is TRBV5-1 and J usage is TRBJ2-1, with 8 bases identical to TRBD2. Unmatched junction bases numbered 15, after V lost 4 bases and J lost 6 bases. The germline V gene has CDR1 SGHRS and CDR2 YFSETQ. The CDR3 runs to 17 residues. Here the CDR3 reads CASSPIPLAGLVNEQFF. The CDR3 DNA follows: TGCGCCAGCAGCCCGATTCCTCTAGCGGGCTTGGTCAATGAGCAGTTCTTC.

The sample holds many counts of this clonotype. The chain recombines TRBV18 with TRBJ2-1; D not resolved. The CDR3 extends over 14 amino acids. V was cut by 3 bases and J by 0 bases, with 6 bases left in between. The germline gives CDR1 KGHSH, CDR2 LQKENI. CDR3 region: CASSPAASYNEQFF. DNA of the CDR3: TGTGCCAGCTCACCTGCGGCCTCCTACAATGAGCAGTTCTTC.

This CDR3 is CASSLSGGANVLTF. The CDR3 nucleotides are TGTGCCAGCAGCCTTTCCGGTGGGGCCAACGTCCTGACTTTC. The rearrangement uses TRBV7-2 and TRBJ2-6; D gene ambiguous. The CDR3 runs 14 residues. The V and J ends lost 5 bases and 3 bases respectively, with 8 bases between them. Germline V gene sequence: CDR1 SGHTA, CDR2 FQGNSA.

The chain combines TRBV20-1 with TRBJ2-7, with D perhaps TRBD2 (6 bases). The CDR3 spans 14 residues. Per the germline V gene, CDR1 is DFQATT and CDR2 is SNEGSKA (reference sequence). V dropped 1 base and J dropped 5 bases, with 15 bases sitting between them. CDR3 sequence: CSARARGKSDEQYF. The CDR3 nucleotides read TGCAGTGCTAGAGCCCGCGGGAAATCCGACGAGCAGTACTTC.